Below, 21 T cell receptor beta chains from the same sample are listed, as sequenced in a study of shared clonotypes between healthy human individuals. TCRdb keeps only in-frame clones here, not all; method: immunoSEQ multiplex PCR. The sample has nearly 2 million clones, approximately 95% seen once. Positive CCR7 selection of CD45RO-negative cells yielded the naive CD8 cells, and terminally differentiated effector memory CD45RA+ cells were excluded. Sample: naive CD8+ T cells sorted from blood. These receptors originate from a man between 18 and 35 years old in good health.

The V call is TRBV27, the J call TRBJ2-7; no clear D. The CDR3 has 11 amino acids. The V end lost 6 bases, the J end lost 3 bases, and 6 bases lay between the germline ends. The germline V gene has CDR1 MNHEY and CDR2 SMNVEV (reference sequence). CDR3 coding DNA: TGTGCCAGCAGAGGGATCTACGAGCAGTACTTC. Its protein is CASRGIYEQYF.

This chain joins TRBV9 and TRBJ2-2; D gene unclear. V shed 0 bases and J shed 6 bases, with 9 bases lying between them. The CDR3 length is 14 residues. CDR1 is SGDLS, CDR2 YYNGEE, per germline. CDR3 loop: CASSVGGAAGELFF. CDR3 in DNA: TGTGCCAGCAGCGTAGGGGGTGCGGCCGGGGAGCTGTTTTTT.

This sequence joins TRBV7-9 and TRBJ2-7, with a tentative D call TRBD2 (5 bases). Trimming removed 3 bases at V and 0 bases at J, with 15 bases between. CDR3 length equals 16 residues. Germline V gene sequence: CDR1 SEHNR, CDR2 FQNEAQ (reference sequence). CDR3 sequence (DNA): TGTGCCAGCAGCTTGGTGCCGGAGGCTCTCTCCTACGAGCAGTACTTC. As protein: CASSLVPEALSYEQYF.

This chain uses TRBV28 with TRBJ2-4; 8 bases fit TRBD1. V trimming: 6 bases; J trimming: 4 bases; junction bases outside the gene matches: 8. The CDR3 runs to 15 residues. CDR1 is MDHEN, CDR2 SYDVKM, per germline. The CDR3 region has the DNA TGTGCCAGCAGCCTCACTGGGGACAGGAAAAACATTCAGTACTTC. Translating it yields CASSLTGDRKNIQYF.

The genes are TRBV27 and TRBJ2-7; 9 bases align to TRBD2. Germline V gene lookup returns CDR1 MNHEY and CDR2 SMNVEV (reference sequence). V lost 10 bases and J lost 4; bases outside the gene matches: 14. CDR3 length: 15 amino acids. CDR3 DNA sequence: TGTGCCACCTCTACCGCGGGACTAGCCGGTTACGAGCAGTACTTC. Amino acid sequence: CATSTAGLAGYEQYF.

This clone has a single count. The rearrangement links TRBV11-2 to TRBJ1-4; no clear D gene. The V end lost 0 bases, the J end lost 12 bases, and 8 bases lay between the germline ends. The CDR3 has 12 residues. Germline V CDR1 and CDR2: SGHAT, FQNNGV. CDR3 DNA: TGTGCCAGCAGCTTAGATCGAGTGGAACTGTTTTTT. It translates to CASSLDRVELFF.

This clone has just one count. The V gene is TRBV13, the J gene TRBJ1-1, with 8 bases lining up with TRBD1. The CDR3 loop spans 15 amino acids. The J segment lost 7 bases and the V segment lost 0 bases, leaving 7 bases of the junction unmatched. Germline values: CDR1 PRHDT, CDR2 FYEKMQ (reference sequence). This CDR3 reads CASSLGAGGLIEAFF. The CDR3 DNA is TGTGCCAGCAGCTTAGGGGCAGGGGGCCTTATTGAAGCTTTCTTT.

This chain uses TRBV27 with TRBJ2-2, with TRBD2 matching over 7 bases. CDR1 is MNHEY, CDR2 SMNVEV, per germline (reference sequence). Losses at the gene ends were 6 bases for V and 4 bases for J; bases not matched to a gene: 11. CDR3 length: 16 residues. The CDR3 region has the DNA TGTGCCAGCAGCCTCTTAAGCGGGATGAGCACCGGGGAGCTGTTTTTT. Protein: CASSLLSGMSTGELFF.

As regards this clone: Other DNA sequences in this sample translate to the same CDR3. The V and J genes are TRBV6-5 and TRBJ2-1; D gene uncertain. The V and J ends lost 0 bases and 7 bases respectively, with 4 bases between them. The germline CDR1 and CDR2 sequences are MNHEY and SVGAGI. The CDR3 is 12 amino acids. The CDR3 loop is CASSYSGNEQFF. The CDR3 DNA is TGTGCCAGCAGTTACTCGGGTAATGAGCAGTTCTTC.

The CDR3 region is CASSYANTEAFF. CDR3 nucleotides: TGTGCCAGTAGTTACGCGAACACTGAAGCTTTCTTT. The chain links TRBV19 to TRBJ1-1, with unresolved D. The V and J ends lost 5 bases and 1 base respectively, with 5 bases between them. Germline V gene data show CDR1 as LNHDA and CDR2 as SQIVND (reference sequence). The length of the CDR3 is 12 residues.

The genes are TRBV11-2 and TRBJ2-5; no definite D call. This CDR3 is 17 amino acids long. V lost 5 bases and J 1 base, leaving 20 bases between the germline ends. Germline V gene data show CDR1 as SGHAT and CDR2 as FQNNGV. CDR3 amino acids: CASSPPPALRLQETQYF. CDR3 coding DNA: TGTGCCAGCAGCCCGCCCCCCGCACTAAGGCTCCAAGAGACCCAGTACTTC.

This clone was recorded once. J is TRBJ2-2 and V is TRBV5-5; TRBD2 might be the D (5 bases). Germline V gives CDR1 SGHKS, CDR2 YYEKEE (reference sequence). The CDR3 totals 16 residues. V lost 2 bases to trimming and J lost 0 bases, with 11 bases between them. Here the CDR3 DNA reads TGTGCCAGCAGCTTTGGCTGGACTTCGAACACCGGGGAGCTGTTTTTT. This sequence encodes CASSFGWTSNTGELFF.

This chain uses TRBV19 with TRBJ2-7; D not resolved. V lost 5 bases and J 3 bases, leaving 11 bases between the germline ends. CDR3 size: 13 residues. The germline CDR1 and CDR2 sequences are LNHDA and SQIVND (reference sequence). CDR3 sequence reads: CASSPGHYYEQYF. The CDR3 DNA follows: TGTGCCAGTAGTCCGGGTCACTACTACGAGCAGTACTTC.

This clone has only one observation. This chain uses TRBV7-3 with TRBJ1-6; 8 bases match TRBD1. CDR1 is SGHTA, CDR2 FQGTGA, per germline. This CDR3 region has 16 residues. After removal of 5 bases from V and 9 bases from J, the junction contained 12 bases not matched to a gene. CDR3 bases: TGTGCCAGCAGCCATCCAGGGGGCGGTAACAGTTCACCCCTCCACTTT. Its translation is CASSHPGGGNSSPLHF.

The chain combines TRBV6-1 with TRBJ2-7; 9 nucleotides agree with TRBD1. Germline loops: CDR1 MNHNS, CDR2 SASEGT. The CDR3 contains 12 residues. With 10 bases clipped from V and 5 bases from J, the junction kept 6 bases outside the gene matches. The CDR3 nucleotides are TGTGCCACCATTGGGACAGGGAACGAGCAGTACTTC. Translation: CATIGTGNEQYF.

V and J are TRBV10-2 and TRBJ2-7; tentative D call: TRBD1 (6 bases). Trimming shortened V by 4 bases and J by 2 bases, and 9 bases separated the two germline ends. Germline loops: CDR1 WSHSY, CDR2 SAAADI. The CDR3 extends over 13 amino acids. CDR3 in DNA: TGCGCCAGCAGTGCCCAGGGGACCTACGAGCAGTACTTC. Its protein is CASSAQGTYEQYF.

The count of this clone is one. This chain joins TRBV10-2 and TRBJ2-7; D not resolved. V lost 4 bases and J 0 bases, leaving 10 bases between the germline ends. CDR1 is WSHSY and CDR2 is SAAADI in the germline V gene. The CDR3 totals 14 residues. The DNA for the CDR3 is TGCGCCAGCAGTGGAGGCGGATCCTCCTACGAGCAGTACTTC. It yields the protein CASSGGGSSYEQYF.

The chain links TRBV6-6 to TRBJ1-1, with 8 bases that match TRBD1. This CDR3 has 15 residues. Per the germline V gene, CDR1 is MNHNY and CDR2 is SVGAGI (reference sequence). After removal of 0 bases from V and 4 bases from J, the junction contained 4 bases not matched to a gene. In nucleotides, the CDR3 is TGTGCCAGCAGTTACTCGGTACAGGGGGGCACTGAAGCTTTCTTT. It encodes CASSYSVQGGTEAFF.

This clone was seen just once. Other DNA sequences in the sample encode the same CDR3. The CDR3 DNA follows: TGCAGCGTTCTTACAGGGGGCACTGAAGCTTTCTTT. This encodes CSVLTGGTEAFF. V and J are TRBV29-1 and TRBJ1-1, with 8 positions matching TRBD1. V shed 5 bases and J 4 bases; nucleotides not matched to a gene: 3. The CDR3 sequence is 12 residues long. Germline V gives CDR1 SQVTM, CDR2 ANQGSEA.

The CDR3 region has the DNA TGTGCCAGCGGCCAGGGGGCATCCTACGAGCAGTACTTC. Protein sequence: CASGQGASYEQYF. The J gene is TRBJ2-7, the V gene TRBV11-3, with 8 positions matching TRBD1. The ends lost 8 bases at V and 1 base at J; junction bases unmatched: 4. CDR3 length: 13 residues. Germline V gives CDR1 SGHNT, CDR2 YENEEA.

V is TRBV7-8 and J is TRBJ1-2; 12 positions agree with TRBD1. This CDR3 has 18 residues. Germline values: CDR1 SGHVS, CDR2 FQNEAQ. The trim removed 0 bases at V and 1 base at J, leaving 6 bases unmatched. CDR3: CASSLAKGQGAGNYGYTF. The CDR3 bases are TGTGCCAGCAGCTTAGCGAAGGGACAGGGGGCTGGTAACTATGGCTACACCTTC.